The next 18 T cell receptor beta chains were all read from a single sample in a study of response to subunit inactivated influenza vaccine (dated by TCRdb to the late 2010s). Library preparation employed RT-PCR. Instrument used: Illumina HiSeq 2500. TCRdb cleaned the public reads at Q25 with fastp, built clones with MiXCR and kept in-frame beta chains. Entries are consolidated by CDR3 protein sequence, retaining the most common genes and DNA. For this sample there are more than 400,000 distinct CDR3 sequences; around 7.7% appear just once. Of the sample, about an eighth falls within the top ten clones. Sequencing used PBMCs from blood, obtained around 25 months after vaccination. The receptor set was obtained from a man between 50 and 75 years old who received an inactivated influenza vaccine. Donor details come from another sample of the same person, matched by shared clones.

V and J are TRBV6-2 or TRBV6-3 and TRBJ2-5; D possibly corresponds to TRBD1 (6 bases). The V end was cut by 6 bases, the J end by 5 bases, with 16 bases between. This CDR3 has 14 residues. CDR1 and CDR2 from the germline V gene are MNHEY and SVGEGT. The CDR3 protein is CASRKVQGRETQYF. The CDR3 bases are TGTGCCAGCAGAAAAGTACAGGGTAGGGAGACCCAGTACTTC.

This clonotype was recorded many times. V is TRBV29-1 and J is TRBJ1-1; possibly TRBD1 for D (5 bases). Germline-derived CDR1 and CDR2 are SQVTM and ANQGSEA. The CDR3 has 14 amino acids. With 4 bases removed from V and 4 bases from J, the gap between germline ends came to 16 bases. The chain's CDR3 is CSVGARAYITEAFF. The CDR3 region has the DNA TGCAGCGTTGGGGCCAGGGCCTACATCACTGAAGCTTTCTTT.

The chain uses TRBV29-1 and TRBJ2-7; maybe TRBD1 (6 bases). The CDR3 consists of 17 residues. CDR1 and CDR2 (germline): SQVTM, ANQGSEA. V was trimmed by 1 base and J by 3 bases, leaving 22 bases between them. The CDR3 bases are TGCAGCGTTGAAGGTCAGCCGGGACAAGGGAACTACTACGAGCAGTACTTC. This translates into CSVEGQPGQGNYYEQYF.

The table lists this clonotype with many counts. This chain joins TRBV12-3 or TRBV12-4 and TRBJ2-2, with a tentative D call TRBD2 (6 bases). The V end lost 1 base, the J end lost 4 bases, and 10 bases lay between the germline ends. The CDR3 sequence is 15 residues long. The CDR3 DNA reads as TGTGCCAGCAGTTTAGAAGCGGGCCCCACCGGGGAGCTGTTTTTT. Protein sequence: CASSLEAGPTGELFF.

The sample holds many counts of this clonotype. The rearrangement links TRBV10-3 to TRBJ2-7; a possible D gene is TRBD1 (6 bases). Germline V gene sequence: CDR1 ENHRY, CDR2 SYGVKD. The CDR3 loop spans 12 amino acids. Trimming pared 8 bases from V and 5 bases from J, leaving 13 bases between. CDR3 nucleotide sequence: TGTGCCATCGCGAGCCAGGGGCACGAGCAGTACTTC. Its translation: CAIASQGHEQYF.

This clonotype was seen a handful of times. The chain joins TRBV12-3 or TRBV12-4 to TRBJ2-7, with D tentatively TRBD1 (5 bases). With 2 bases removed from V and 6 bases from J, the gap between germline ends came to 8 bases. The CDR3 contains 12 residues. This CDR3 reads CASSLQGLEQYF. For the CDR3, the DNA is TGTGCCAGCAGTTTACAGGGCCTCGAGCAGTACTTC.

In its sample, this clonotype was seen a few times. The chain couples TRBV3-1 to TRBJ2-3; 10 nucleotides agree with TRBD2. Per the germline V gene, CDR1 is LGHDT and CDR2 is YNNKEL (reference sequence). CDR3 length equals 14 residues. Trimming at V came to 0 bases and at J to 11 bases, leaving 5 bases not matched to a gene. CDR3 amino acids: CASSQDFRLAGQYF. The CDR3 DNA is TGTGCCAGCAGCCAAGATTTTAGACTAGCGGGGCAGTATTTT.

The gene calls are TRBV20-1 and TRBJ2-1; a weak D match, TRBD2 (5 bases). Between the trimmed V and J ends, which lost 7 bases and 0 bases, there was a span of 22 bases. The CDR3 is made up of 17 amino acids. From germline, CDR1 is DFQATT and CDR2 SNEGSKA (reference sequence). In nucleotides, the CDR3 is TGCAGTGGCACCGGGGATGAGGGAACCCGCTCCTACAATGAGCAGTTCTTC. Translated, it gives CSGTGDEGTRSYNEQFF.

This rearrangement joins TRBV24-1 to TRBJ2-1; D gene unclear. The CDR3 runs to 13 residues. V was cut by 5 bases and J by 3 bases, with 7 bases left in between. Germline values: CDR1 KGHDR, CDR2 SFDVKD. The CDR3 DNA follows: TGTGCCACCAGTGTATCCGACTACAATGAGCAGTTCTTC. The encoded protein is CATSVSDYNEQFF.

The CDR3 DNA is TGTGCCAGCAGACATCGGACAGCCGGGGGCACAGATACGCAGTATTTT. Translating gives CASRHRTAGGTDTQYF. The chain recombines TRBV2 with TRBJ2-3; maybe TRBD1 (6 bases). Trimming took off 6 bases at V and 1 base at J, with 17 bases between the two ends. Germline V gives CDR1 SNHLY, CDR2 FYNNEI. The CDR3 loop spans 16 amino acids.

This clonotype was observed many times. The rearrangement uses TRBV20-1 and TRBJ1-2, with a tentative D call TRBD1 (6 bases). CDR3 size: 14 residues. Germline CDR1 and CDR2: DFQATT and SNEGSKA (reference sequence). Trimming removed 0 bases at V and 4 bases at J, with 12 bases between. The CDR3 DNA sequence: TGCAGTGCTAGAGATCCAACAGGGCCCTATGGCTACACCTTC. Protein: CSARDPTGPYGYTF.

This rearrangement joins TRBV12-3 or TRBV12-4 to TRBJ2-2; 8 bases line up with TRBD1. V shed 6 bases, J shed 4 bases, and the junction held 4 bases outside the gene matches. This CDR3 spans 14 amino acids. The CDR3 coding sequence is TGTGCCAGCAGGGAGACAGGGGCCACCGGGGAGCTGTTTTTT. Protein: CASRETGATGELFF.

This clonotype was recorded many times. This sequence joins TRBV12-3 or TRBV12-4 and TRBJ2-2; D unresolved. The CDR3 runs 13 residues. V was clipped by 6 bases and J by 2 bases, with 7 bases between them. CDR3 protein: CASSYGNTGELFF. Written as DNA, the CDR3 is TGTGCCAGCAGCTACGGTAACACCGGGGAGCTGTTTTTT.

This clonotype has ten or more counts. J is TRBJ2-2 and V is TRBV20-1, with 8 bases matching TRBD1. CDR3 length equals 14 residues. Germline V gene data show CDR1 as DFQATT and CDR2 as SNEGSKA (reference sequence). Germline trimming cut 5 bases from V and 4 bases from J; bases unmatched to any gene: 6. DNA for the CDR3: TGCAGTGCTGGAAGCGACAGGGGCACCGGGGAGCTGTTTTTT. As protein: CSAGSDRGTGELFF.

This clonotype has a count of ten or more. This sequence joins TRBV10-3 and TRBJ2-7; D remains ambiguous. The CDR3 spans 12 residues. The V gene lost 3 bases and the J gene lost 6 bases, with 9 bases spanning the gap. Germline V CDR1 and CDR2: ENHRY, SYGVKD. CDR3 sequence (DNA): TGTGCCATCAGTGATTCCCGGTCCGAGCAGTACTTC. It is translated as CAISDSRSEQYF.

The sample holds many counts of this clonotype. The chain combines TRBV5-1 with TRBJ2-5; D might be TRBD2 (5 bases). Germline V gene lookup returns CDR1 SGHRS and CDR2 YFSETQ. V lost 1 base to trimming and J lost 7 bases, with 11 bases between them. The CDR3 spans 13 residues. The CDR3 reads CASSLPGKATQYF. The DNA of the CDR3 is TGCGCCAGCAGCTTGCCCGGGAAGGCGACCCAGTACTTC.

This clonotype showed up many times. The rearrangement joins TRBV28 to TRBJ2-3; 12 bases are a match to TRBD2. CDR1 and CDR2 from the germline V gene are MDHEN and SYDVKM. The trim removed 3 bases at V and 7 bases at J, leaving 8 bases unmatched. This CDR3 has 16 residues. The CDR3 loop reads CASSFGLAGGLNTQYF. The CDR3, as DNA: TGTGCCAGCAGTTTCGGGCTAGCGGGAGGGCTAAATACGCAGTATTTT.

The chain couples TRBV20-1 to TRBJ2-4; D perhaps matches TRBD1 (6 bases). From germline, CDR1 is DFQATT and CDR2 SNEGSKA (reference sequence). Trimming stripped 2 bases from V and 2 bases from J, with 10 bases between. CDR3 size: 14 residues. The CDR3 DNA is TGCAGTGCTAGAAGGGGACAAACCAAAAACATTCAGTACTTC. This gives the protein CSARRGQTKNIQYF.